The 29 T cell receptor beta chains in this list originate from one sample, sequenced in a study of blood T cell repertoires in COVID-19. Profiling relied on immunoSEQ multiplex PCR, and the TCRdb table lists in-frame clones only, not all of them. In the table there are roughly 260,000 clones, around 90% of which are singletons. Sequencing used peripheral blood. These receptors came from a man aged 55-75 years who had recovered from COVID-19.

The chain joins TRBV6-5 to TRBJ1-5; weak D call: TRBD1 (5 bases). There are 15 residues in the CDR3. Germline V gene lookup returns CDR1 MNHEY and CDR2 SVGAGI. Between the trimmed V and J ends, which lost 0 bases and 2 bases, there was a span of 8 bases. CDR3 nucleotide sequence: TGTGCCAGCAGTTACTCGTGGGGGGGCAATCAGCCCCAGCATTTT. As protein: CASSYSWGGNQPQHF.

CDR3 in amino acids: CASRRESSGNTIYF. CDR3 nucleotide sequence: TGTGCCAGCAGACGGGAGAGCTCTGGAAACACCATATATTTT. The rearrangement joins TRBV3-1 (or the pseudogene TRBV3-2) to TRBJ1-3; no firm D call. The CDR3 covers 14 residues. CDR1 and CDR2 (germline): LGHDT, YNNKEL (reference sequence). V lost 6 bases and J 0 bases, leaving 9 bases between the germline ends.

Written as DNA, the CDR3 is TGTGCCAGCAGCTTGGGGGCAAGGACATCGAACACCGGGGAGCTGTTTTTT. Its translation: CASSLGARTSNTGELFF. The J gene is TRBJ2-2, the V gene TRBV5-6, with a possible D match to TRBD1 (5 bases). This CDR3 comprises 17 residues. V lost 0 bases and J 0 bases, leaving 12 bases between the germline ends. The germline CDR1 and CDR2 sequences are SGHDT and YYEEEE.

The chain joins TRBV7-3 to TRBJ2-3; 7 bases are a match to TRBD1. The CDR3 has 16 residues. Trimming cost V 2 bases and J 2 bases; bases outside gene matches: 7. Germline lookup yields CDR1 SGHTA and CDR2 FQGTGA. The DNA of the CDR3 is TGTGCCAGCAGCTTAGGTCAGGGGGTGCCCACAGATACGCAGTATTTT. Protein: CASSLGQGVPTDTQYF.

The chain employs TRBV15 and TRBJ2-7, with D possibly matching TRBD1 (6 bases). The germline V and J ends were trimmed by 7 bases and 0 bases, with 10 bases remaining between them. This CDR3 has 13 residues. Per the germline V gene, CDR1 is LNHNV and CDR2 is YYDKDF (reference sequence). This chain's CDR3 is CATIGDTSYEQYF. CDR3 bases: TGTGCCACCATCGGGGACACCTCCTACGAGCAGTACTTC.

The chain uses TRBV6-2 or TRBV6-3 and TRBJ1-5; D perhaps matches TRBD1 (5 bases). V lost 2 bases to trimming and J lost 6 bases, with 11 bases between them. The CDR3 is 14 residues long. Per the germline V gene, CDR1 is MNHEY and CDR2 is SVGEGT. The CDR3 nucleotides are TGTGCCAGCAGTTACCCGCAGGGAGGTCAGCCCCAGCATTTT. This translates into CASSYPQGGQPQHF.

The V call is TRBV29-1, the J call TRBJ2-7, with TRBD1 as a possible D gene (6 bases). The CDR3 runs to 14 residues. CDR1 is SQVTM and CDR2 is ANQGSEA in the germline V gene. V lost 4 bases to trimming and J lost 6 bases, with 19 bases between them. The DNA for the CDR3 is TGCAGCGTTGCGAACAGGGCTGATGGTCTCGAGCAGTACTTC. Its translation: CSVANRADGLEQYF.

The V call is TRBV29-1, the J call TRBJ2-3; TRBD1 matches 10 bases. V lost 7 bases to trimming and J lost 3 bases; unmatched junction nucleotides: 4. The CDR3 sequence is 13 residues long. Germline-derived CDR1 and CDR2 are SQVTM and ANQGSEA. CDR3 nucleotides: TGCAGCGGAGGGACAGGGGCGACAGATACGCAGTATTTT. This encodes CSGGTGATDTQYF.

This clone was detected only once. This rearrangement joins TRBV19 to TRBJ2-3; no clear D gene. CDR1 and CDR2 from the germline V gene are LNHDA and SQIVND (reference sequence). With 7 bases removed from V and 6 bases from J, the gap between germline ends came to 20 bases. The CDR3 covers 15 residues. The CDR3 region is CASTPPDGFADTQYF. CDR3 DNA: TGTGCCAGTACCCCCCCCGACGGGTTCGCGGATACGCAGTATTTT.

This chain joins TRBV4-2 and TRBJ1-1; D is perhaps TRBD1 (5 bases). This CDR3 comprises 14 residues. The germline gives CDR1 LGHNA, CDR2 YNFKEQ. Trimming removed 2 bases at V and 0 bases at J, with 7 bases between. Here the CDR3 DNA reads TGTGCCAGCAGCCAACAGACAGTGAACACTGAAGCTTTCTTT. It encodes CASSQQTVNTEAFF.

This clone appeared a single time. J is TRBJ2-3 and V is TRBV6-5; D not certain. Germline CDR1 is MNHEY and CDR2 is SVGAGI. Deletions cut 0 bases from V and 0 bases from J, with 10 bases between. CDR3 length: 16 residues. The CDR3 sequence: CASSYSFGTSTDTQYF. CDR3 bases: TGTGCCAGCAGTTACTCGTTCGGTACTAGCACAGATACGCAGTATTTT.

The J gene is TRBJ2-7, the V gene TRBV19, with D perhaps matching TRBD2 (7 bases). This CDR3 contains 15 residues. Germline V CDR1 and CDR2: LNHDA, SQIVND (reference sequence). The V end lost 3 bases, the J end lost 2 bases, and 14 bases lay between the germline ends. CDR3 sequence (DNA): TGTGCCAGTAGTATGGGGGGGCGGCTTACCTACGAGCAGTACTTC. It translates to CASSMGGRLTYEQYF.

Turning to this clone: The same CDR3 is also encoded by other DNA sequences in this sample. The chain links TRBV19 to TRBJ2-7; 12 bases fit TRBD1. CDR1 and CDR2 from the germline V gene are LNHDA and SQIVND (reference sequence). This CDR3 is built from 15 residues. The J segment lost 4 bases and the V segment lost 6 bases, leaving 7 bases of the junction unmatched. Here the CDR3 reads CASSTGTGGAYEQYF. For the CDR3, the DNA is TGTGCCAGTAGCACCGGGACAGGGGGCGCATACGAGCAGTACTTC.

J is TRBJ1-2 and V is TRBV27; D might be TRBD1 (5 bases). The CDR3 extends over 13 amino acids. Trimming shortened V by 5 bases and J by 4 bases, and 11 bases separated the two germline ends. Germline V gene lookup returns CDR1 MNHEY and CDR2 SMNVEV (reference sequence). CDR3 in DNA: TGTGCCAGCAGTAAAAGGGGAGGCTATGGCTACACCTTC. This encodes CASSKRGGYGYTF.

The genes are TRBV6-5 and TRBJ1-3, with 8 bases identical to TRBD1. Per the germline V gene, CDR1 is MNHEY and CDR2 is SVGAGI. This CDR3 region has 15 residues. V trimming: 6 bases; J trimming: 1 base; junction bases outside the gene matches: 5. In nucleotides, the CDR3 is TGTGCCAGCAGCTTAGACAGGGGATCTGGAAACACCATATATTTT. Amino acid sequence: CASSLDRGSGNTIYF.

This chain joins TRBV5-1 and TRBJ2-2; TRBD1 aligns across 9 bases. The ends lost 4 bases at V and 4 bases at J; junction bases unmatched: 8. Germline CDR1 is SGHRS and CDR2 is YFSETQ. The CDR3 consists of 16 residues. CDR3 sequence: CASSKTGGVGTGELFF. The CDR3 nucleotides read TGCGCCAGCAGCAAAACAGGGGGCGTAGGCACCGGGGAGCTGTTTTTT.

The chain is built from TRBV3-1 (or the pseudogene TRBV3-2) and TRBJ2-7, with D tentatively TRBD2 (7 bases). This CDR3 has 17 residues. Germline values: CDR1 LGHDT, CDR2 YNNKEL (reference sequence). V was shortened by 0 bases and J by 4 bases, with 19 bases between the two germline ends. The CDR3 nucleotides are TGTGCCAGCAGCCAAGATGTCGTGGGGGGGGCGCTTTACGAGCAGTACTTC. Translated: CASSQDVVGGALYEQYF.

The rearrangement uses TRBV6-5 and TRBJ2-5; TRBD2 matches 11 bases. Germline V gene lookup returns CDR1 MNHEY and CDR2 SVGAGI. The CDR3 contains 14 residues. Trimming cost V 4 bases and J 5 bases; bases outside gene matches: 3. Here the CDR3 DNA reads TGTGCCAGCAGTTCCGGGACTAGCGGTGAGACCCAGTACTTC. It encodes CASSSGTSGETQYF.

The chain recombines TRBV6-5 with TRBJ2-5, with a weak D call TRBD1 (7 bases). Trimming took off 6 bases at V and 7 bases at J, with 21 bases between the two ends. The CDR3 extends over 15 amino acids. CDR1 MNHEY and CDR2 SVGAGI come from the germline V gene. CDR3 protein: CASSPRTGGLGTQYF. Written as DNA, the CDR3 is TGTGCCAGCAGCCCCCGGACAGGAGGGTTAGGGACCCAGTACTTC.

This chain joins TRBV7-6 and TRBJ2-1; no clear D gene. V was pared by 5 bases and J by 6 bases, with 20 bases between. The CDR3 totals 16 residues. Germline V gene data show CDR1 as SGHVS and CDR2 as FNYEAQ. CDR3 DNA: TGTGCCAGCAGCCTAACTGATAACCCAGGATTCAATGAGCAGTTCTTC. Translation: CASSLTDNPGFNEQFF.

The chain links TRBV3-1 (or the pseudogene TRBV3-2) to TRBJ2-2, with D maybe TRBD1 (5 bases). This CDR3 is 15 amino acids long. The V gene lost 2 bases and the J gene lost 1 base, with 8 bases spanning the gap. Germline V gene sequence: CDR1 LGHDT, CDR2 YNNKEL (reference sequence). The CDR3 sequence: CASSQKGMNTGELFF. The CDR3 nucleotides are TGTGCCAGCAGCCAAAAGGGGATGAACACCGGGGAGCTGTTTTTT.

V usage is TRBV29-1 and J usage is TRBJ2-7, with no clear D. Trimming took off 4 bases at V and 4 bases at J, with 8 bases between the two ends. CDR3 length: 11 amino acids. Looked up from germline, CDR1 is SQVTM and CDR2 is ANQGSEA. Here the CDR3 DNA reads TGCAGCGTTGTCCACTCGTACGAGCAGTACTTC. Residues: CSVVHSYEQYF.

This clone was seen a handful of times. Here the CDR3 DNA reads TGCAGTGCTAGTCGCTCAAGGGGGCCCTACGAGCAGTACTTC. Translation: CSASRSRGPYEQYF. V gene TRBV20-1 combines with J gene TRBJ2-7; 7 nucleotides align to TRBD1. Unmatched junction bases numbered 7, after V lost 3 bases and J lost 2 bases. This CDR3 is built from 14 residues. Germline CDR1 DFQATT, CDR2 SNEGSKA (reference sequence).

This chain joins TRBV9 and TRBJ1-2; 7 positions agree with TRBD1. The CDR3 runs 15 residues. From germline, CDR1 is SGDLS and CDR2 YYNGEE. V shed 4 bases, J shed 4 bases, and the junction held 10 bases outside the gene matches. The CDR3 loop reads CASSLTGTEIYGYTF. The CDR3 coding sequence is TGTGCCAGCAGCCTGACCGGGACAGAAATCTATGGCTACACCTTC. Drawing the rest from reference TRBV9 and TRBJ1-2, the complete variable domain is DSGVTQTPKHLITATGQRVTLRCSPRSGDLSVYWYQQSLDQGLQFLIQYYNGEERAKGNILERFSAQQFPDLHSELNLSSLELGDSALYFCASSLTGTEIYGYTFGSGTRLTVV.

This chain joins TRBV5-1 and TRBJ1-4; D is possibly TRBD1 (6 bases). Per the germline V gene, CDR1 is SGHRS and CDR2 is YFSETQ. V lost 3 bases, J lost 9 bases, and 21 bases lay in between. The CDR3 consists of 16 residues. The CDR3: CASSSTLTGSEKKLFF. CDR3 coding DNA: TGCGCCAGCAGCTCTACCCTAACAGGGTCCGAAAAAAAACTGTTTTTT. Full variable domain (outside the CDR3, taken from reference TRBV5-1 and TRBJ1-4): KAGVTQTPRYLIKTRGQQVTLSCSPISGHRSVSWYQQTPGQGLQFLFEYFSETQRNKGNFPGRFSGRQFSNSRSEMNVSTLELGDSALYLCASSSTLTGSEKKLFFGSGTQLSVL.

This sequence joins TRBV2 and TRBJ1-1; a weak D match, TRBD1 (5 bases). The CDR3 extends over 14 amino acids. With 7 bases removed from V and 2 bases from J, the gap between germline ends came to 14 bases. Germline CDR1 SNHLY, CDR2 FYNNEI. The CDR3, as DNA: TGTGCCAGCATCCAGAACAGGCTCAACACTGAAGCTTTCTTT. This translates into CASIQNRLNTEAFF.

The V call is TRBV2, the J call TRBJ1-6; TRBD1 matches at 7 bases. This CDR3 spans 13 amino acids. Germline CDR1 and CDR2: SNHLY and FYNNEI. V dropped 8 bases and J dropped 10; count of bases not matched to a gene: 8. CDR3 DNA sequence: TGTGCCAGCTTTTACAGGGGAGGATCACCCCTCCACTTT. Its protein is CASFYRGGSPLHF.

This clone was seen once. The chain employs TRBV29-1 and TRBJ2-3; TRBD2 matches at 7 bases. Germline V gives CDR1 SQVTM, CDR2 ANQGSEA. V lost 0 bases, J lost 1 base, and 10 bases stayed unmatched. CDR3 size: 17 residues. DNA of the CDR3: TGCAGCGTTGAAGAGAGGGAGGGCAGCAGACGCACAGATACGCAGTATTTT. Residues: CSVEEREGSRRTDTQYF.

The chain's CDR3 is CASSMKGKGYEQYF. In DNA form, the CDR3 reads TGTGCCAGTAGTATGAAGGGGAAGGGGTACGAGCAGTACTTC. The genes are TRBV19 and TRBJ2-7; perhaps TRBD1 as D (5 bases). Germline assignment: CDR1 LNHDA and CDR2 SQIVND (reference sequence). This CDR3 contains 14 residues. V dropped 3 bases and J dropped 4 bases, with 13 bases sitting between them.